The clone carrying this T cell receptor beta chain was picked up a small number of times. MiXCR, applied by TCRdb to the RACE reads, yields one record per CDR3 protein. Seen here are around 82,000 distinct CDR3 sequences, less than 8% observed once, and the top ten hold 1.3%. This record comes from a study of human T cells and chemical hapten exposure. Turning to the study itself: DPC (0.01%) was patch tested on the upper back and read at 6 days. The patients were mostly female; they had alopecia areata, totalis or universalis.

Time point indicated: patch test 2, 6 weeks after DPC sensitization. Stated treatment: therapeutic diphenylcyclopropenone sensitization with weekly scalp DPC. The receptor was derived from a young woman with alopecia areata. Some clones in this sample may be carry-over from other donors' samples. The material was whole blood, obtained in connection with sensitization to the hapten diphenylcyclopropenone (DPC).

The CDR3 spells CASSHAAGAWYF. CDR3 nucleotide sequence: TGTGCCAGCAGCCATGCCGCGGGGGCCTGGTACTTC. This sequence joins TRBV2 and TRBJ2-7, with D perhaps matching TRBD2 (7 bases). Germline CDR1 and CDR2: SNHLY and FYNNEI. The ends were cut back, 6 bases at V and 12 bases at J, with 18 bases in the middle. This CDR3 is 12 amino acids long.